One sample yielded the 3 T cell receptor beta chains listed below, sequenced in a study of radiotherapy plus CTLA-4 blockade in lung cancer. This table comes from immunoSEQ multiplex PCR, and its TCRdb copy is limited to in-frame clones, with some not included. The sample has tens of thousands of clones, roughly 80% seen once. Sequences were derived from peripheral blood, sampled from a patient treated with radiotherapy plus ipilimumab. The receptors originated from a human donor with non-small cell lung cancer who had stable disease on radiotherapy plus ipilimumab.

By proportion, this clone is medium-sized. The sample carries other DNA sequences with the same CDR3. J is TRBJ1-4 and V is TRBV28; D ambiguous. CDR1 MDHEN and CDR2 SYDVKM come from the germline V gene. The CDR3 has 14 amino acids. Deletions cut 7 bases from V and 5 bases from J, with 14 bases between. The CDR3 loop reads CASTPGSRNEKLFF. DNA for the CDR3: TGTGCCAGCACCCCGGGGAGCCGAAATGAAAAACTGTTTTTT.

The V gene is TRBV12-1, the J gene TRBJ2-2; the D call in the table, TRBD2, was not verified against the DNA. TRBV12-1 is termed a pseudogene. This CDR3 is 12 amino acids long. The CDR3 DNA sequence: TGTGCCAGCAGCTTGGGACTTAAGGAGCTGTTTTTT. This gives the protein CASSLGLKELFF.

The rearrangement joins TRBV2 to TRBJ2-3, with D perhaps TRBD2 (5 bases). The germline CDR1 and CDR2 sequences are SNHLY and FYNNEI. The CDR3 has 16 residues. Trimming shortened V by 7 bases and J by 0 bases, and 17 bases separated the two germline ends. CDR3 nucleotides: TGTGCCAGCACCACGACTGGACTGGGAAGCACAGATACGCAGTATTTT. Protein: CASTTTGLGSTDTQYF. Full variable domain (missing parts from reference TRBV2 and TRBJ2-3): EPEVTQTPSHQVTQMGQEVILRCVPISNHLYFYWYRQILGQKVEFLVSFYNNEISEKSEIFDDQFSVERPDGSNFTLKIRSTKLEDSAMYFCASTTTGLGSTDTQYFGPGTRLTVL.